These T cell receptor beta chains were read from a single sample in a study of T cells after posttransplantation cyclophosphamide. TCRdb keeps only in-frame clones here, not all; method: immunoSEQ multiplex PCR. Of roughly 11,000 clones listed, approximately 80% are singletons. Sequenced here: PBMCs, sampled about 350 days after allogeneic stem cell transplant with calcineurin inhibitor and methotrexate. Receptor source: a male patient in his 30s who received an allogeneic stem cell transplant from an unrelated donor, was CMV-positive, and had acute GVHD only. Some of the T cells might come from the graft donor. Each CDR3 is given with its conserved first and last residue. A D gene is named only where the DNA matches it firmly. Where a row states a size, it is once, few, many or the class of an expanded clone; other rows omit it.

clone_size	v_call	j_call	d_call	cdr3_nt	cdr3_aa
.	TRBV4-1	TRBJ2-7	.	TGCGCCAGCAGCGACGTACTAGTGACTTCGTACGAGCAGTACTTC	CASSDVLVTSYEQYF
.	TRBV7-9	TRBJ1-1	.	TGTGCCAGCACTGGAGGCACTGAAGCTTTCTTT	CASTGGTEAFF
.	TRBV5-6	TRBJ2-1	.	TGTGCCAGCAGCCTCCATCTGGCGGGGCGTCACAATGAGCAGTTCTTC	CASSLHLAGRHNEQFF
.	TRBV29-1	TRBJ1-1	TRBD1	TGCAGCGTTGACGGTCAGGGGGCCTACCGGAACACTGAAGCTTTCTTT	CSVDGQGAYRNTEAFF
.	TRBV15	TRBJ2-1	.	TGTGCCACCAGCGCAACAGCGGTGAGTGAGCAGTTCTTC	CATSATAVSEQFF
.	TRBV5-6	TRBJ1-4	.	TGTGCCAGCAGTCTGGCGGGGGTCCGTAGTGAAAAACTGTTTTTT	CASSLAGVRSEKLFF
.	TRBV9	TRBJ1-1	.	TGTGCCAGCAGCGGTAGAGAAATGAACACTGAAGCTTTCTTT	CASSGREMNTEAFF
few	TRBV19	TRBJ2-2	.	TGTGCCAGTAGTATAGCGAACAGTCTCGCGGAGCTGTTTTTT	CASSIANSLAELFF
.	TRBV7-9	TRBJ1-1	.	TGTGCCAGCAGCCGCGGGGAGGCGGGAGGCACTGAAGCTTTCTTT	CASSRGEAGGTEAFF
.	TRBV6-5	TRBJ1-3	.	TGTGCCAGCAGTTACTCACCAGGCTCTGGAAACACCATATATTTT	CASSYSPGSGNTIYF
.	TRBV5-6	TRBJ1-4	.	TGTGCCAGCAGCTCCAGGGAAGAGGCAAAACTGTTTTTT	CASSSREEAKLFF
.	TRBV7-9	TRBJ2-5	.	TGTGCCAGCAGCTTAAGCGAGACCCAGTACTTC	CASSLSETQYF
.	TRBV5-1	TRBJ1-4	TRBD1	TGCGCCAGCAGCTCAGACGGACAGGGGGCATTCGAAAAACTGTTTTTT	CASSSDGQGAFEKLFF
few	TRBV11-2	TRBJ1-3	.	TGTGCCAGTGGACCAGGGAATGCTGGAAACACCATATATTTT	CASGPGNAGNTIYF
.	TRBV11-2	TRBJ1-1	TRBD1	TGTGCCAGCAGCGCACAGGGGTCGGCCACTGAAGCTTTCTTT	CASSAQGSATEAFF
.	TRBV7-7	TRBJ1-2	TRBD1	TGTGCTAGCAGCCCGAGAAGGGACAGGGAGGATGGCTACACCTTC	CASSPRRDREDGYTF
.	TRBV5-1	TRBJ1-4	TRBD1	TGCGCCAGCAGCTCCGGACAGGCCTATAATGAAAAACTGTTTTTT	CASSSGQAYNEKLFF
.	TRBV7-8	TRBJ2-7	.	TGTGCCAGCAGCAATCTGACACCTGACGAATACTTC	CASSNLTPDEYF
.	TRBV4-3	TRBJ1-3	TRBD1	TGCGCCAGCAGCCAAGATTGGGACAGGTCTAACACCATATATTTT	CASSQDWDRSNTIYF
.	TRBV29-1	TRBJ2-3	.	TGCAGCGGTACAGGCAACACAGATACGCAGTATTTT	CSGTGNTDTQYF
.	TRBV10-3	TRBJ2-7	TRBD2	TGTGCCATCACCCCGGGACTAGCGGGGGGTACCTACGAGCAGTACTTC	CAITPGLAGGTYEQYF
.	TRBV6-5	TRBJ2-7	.	TGTGCCAGCAGTTACTCGCAACGGGCCTACGAGCAGTACTTC	CASSYSQRAYEQYF
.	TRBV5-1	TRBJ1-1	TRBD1	TGCGCCAGCAGCCCAACCGGGACAGGGATCACTGAAGCTTTCTTT	CASSPTGTGITEAFF